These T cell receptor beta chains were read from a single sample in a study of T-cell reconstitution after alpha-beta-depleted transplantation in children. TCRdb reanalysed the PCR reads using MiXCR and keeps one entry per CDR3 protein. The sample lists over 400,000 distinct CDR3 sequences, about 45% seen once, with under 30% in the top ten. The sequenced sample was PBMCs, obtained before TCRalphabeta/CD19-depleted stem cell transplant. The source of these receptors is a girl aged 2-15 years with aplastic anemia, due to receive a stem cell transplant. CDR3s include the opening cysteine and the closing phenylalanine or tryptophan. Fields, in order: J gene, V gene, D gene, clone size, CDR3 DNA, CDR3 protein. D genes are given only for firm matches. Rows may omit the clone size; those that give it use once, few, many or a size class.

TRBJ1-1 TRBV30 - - TGTGCCTGGAGTGCCGGGCTCCTTGAAGCTTTCTTT CAWSAGLLEAFF
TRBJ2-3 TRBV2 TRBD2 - TGTGCCAGCAGTGAATGGTGGGGCGGGACTAGGGCAGATACGCAGTATTTT CASSEWWGGTRADTQYF
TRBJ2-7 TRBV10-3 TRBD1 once TGTGCCATCAGTGGACGAGACAGGGGGCTTACCTACGAGCAGTACTTC CAISGRDRGLTYEQYF
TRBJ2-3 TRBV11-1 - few TGTGCCAGCAGCTTAGTCGTCGGGAGGACAGGACTGACAGATACGCAGTATTTT CASSLVVGRTGLTDTQYF
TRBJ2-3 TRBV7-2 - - TGTGCCAGCAGCGCTTCGTTAGATACGCAGTATTTT CASSASLDTQYF
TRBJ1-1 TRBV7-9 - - TGTGCCAGCAGCTTAACTAGTTGGGGGACGCGCTTCTTT CASSLTSWGTRFF
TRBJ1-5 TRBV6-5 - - TGTGCCAGCAGTTACGGGCGTCAAAGAGGGTATCAGCCCCAGCATTTT CASSYGRQRGYQPQHF
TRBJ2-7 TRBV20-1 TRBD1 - TGCAGTGCTAGTTTGACAGGGGGTTACAACGAGCAGTACTTC CSASLTGGYNEQYF
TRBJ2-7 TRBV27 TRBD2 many TGTGCCAGCAGTTTCCGAAGCGGGAGGACGGGCGAGCAGTACTTC CASSFRSGRTGEQYF
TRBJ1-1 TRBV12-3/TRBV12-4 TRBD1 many TGTGCCAGCAGTGCTACCGGACAGGGGGACACTGAAGCTTTCTTT CASSATGQGDTEAFF
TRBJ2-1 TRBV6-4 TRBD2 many TGTGCCAGCAGTAAACTAGCGGGAGGTTTATCAAATGAGCAGTTCTTC CASSKLAGGLSNEQFF
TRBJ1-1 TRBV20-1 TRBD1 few TGCAGTGCTAGCAGACCCACAGGGGGGATGAACACTGAAGCTTTCTTT CSASRPTGGMNTEAFF
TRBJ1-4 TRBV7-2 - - TGTGCCAGCAGTGTGGCCCGAGGGGCTAATGAAAAACTGTTTTTT CASSVARGANEKLFF
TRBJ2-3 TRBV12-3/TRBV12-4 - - TGTGCCAGCACCCTCCGGGTTACCGGCGCAGATACGCAGTATTTT CASTLRVTGADTQYF
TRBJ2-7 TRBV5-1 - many TGCGCCAGCACCACAGGGAACGAGCAGTACTTC CASTTGNEQYF
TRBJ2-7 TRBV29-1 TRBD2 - TGCAGCGTTGAAGGCGAGGCGGGAGACTACGAGCAGTACTTC CSVEGEAGDYEQYF
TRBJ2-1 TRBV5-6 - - TGTGCCAGCAGCTTGGCGTCCAGGGACCCCTACAATGAGCAGTTCTTC CASSLASRDPYNEQFF
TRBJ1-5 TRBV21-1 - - TGTGCCAGCGGCCGGGGACAGCCCCAGCATTTT CASGRGQPQHF
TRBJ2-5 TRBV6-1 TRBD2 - TGTGCCAGCAGCTCGACTAGCGGGAGGGCCGGGACCCAGTACTTC CASSSTSGRAGTQYF
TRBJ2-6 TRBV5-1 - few TGCGCCAGCAGCTATTATACCGCCGGGACAACACTCTCTGGGGCCAACGTCCTGACTTTC CASSYYTAGTTLSGANVLTF
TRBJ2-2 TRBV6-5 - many TGTGCCAGCAGTTGGGGACCGAACACCGGGGAGCTGTTTTTT CASSWGPNTGELFF
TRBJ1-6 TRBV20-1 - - TGCAGTGCTAGCCCACAGCCGATCTGGGGTTCACCCCTCCACTTT CSASPQPIWGSPLHF
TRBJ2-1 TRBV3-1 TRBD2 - TGTGCCAGCAGCTCCCGTGGCGGGGGACGATACAATGAGCAGTTCTTC CASSSRGGGRYNEQFF
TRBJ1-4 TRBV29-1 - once TGCAGCGCACAGGGCCAGCGTGAAAAACTGTTTTTT CSAQGQREKLFF
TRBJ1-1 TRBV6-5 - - TGTGCCAGCAGTTACCGGCGAGGGAAGAGGACTGAAGCTTTCTTT CASSYRRGKRTEAFF
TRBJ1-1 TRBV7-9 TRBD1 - TGTGCCAGCAGCTTTGGGGGGACAGCTGGGATGAACACTGAAGCTTTCTTT CASSFGGTAGMNTEAFF
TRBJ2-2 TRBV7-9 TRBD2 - TGTGCCAGCAGCTCTACAGCGGGACTTAACGACGGGGAGCTGTTTTTT CASSSTAGLNDGELFF
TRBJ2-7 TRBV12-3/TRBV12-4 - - TGTGCCAGCAGTTTTGTCGGGGTCGACGAGCAGTACTTC CASSFVGVDEQYF
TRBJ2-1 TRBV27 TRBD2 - TGTGCCAGCAGTACCGGGACTAGCGGATACTCCTACAATGAGCAGTTCTTC CASSTGTSGYSYNEQFF
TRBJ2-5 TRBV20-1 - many TGCAGTGCACCTCAGGGGGCACTAGCGGATCGAGAGACCCAGTACTTC CSAPQGALADRETQYF